Sequencing of this TCR beta chain was carried out in a study of neurological immune-mediated disorders. Study findings and constraints: None of the CDR3 amino acid sequences of expanded clones recurred across subjects, suggesting private repertoires in all groups. Among 34 multiple sclerosis patients, phylogenetic grouping put the repertoires of 18 into a single related-CDR3 cluster, a possible signature. While HTLV-1-associated myelopathy showed the greatest TCR clonal expansion, multiple sclerosis showed the least, falling below healthy controls.

At least ten counts were recorded for this clonotype. Its target is not known. Per the germline V gene, CDR1 is KGHDR and CDR2 is SFDVKD. Trimming took 4 bases from V and 2 from J; bases not matched to a gene: 5. The CDR3 sequence is 16 residues long. TCRdb re-analysed the 5' RACE reads in MiXCR, keeping a single row per CDR3 protein. The table lists around 46,000 distinct CDR3 sequences, 4% to 5.5% of them singletons. The sequence was obtained from a woman aged 55 to 70 with multiple sclerosis. Sequencing input: PBMCs. The chain has TRBV24-1 and TRBJ2-3, with 10 bases lining up with TRBD2. Written as DNA, the CDR3 is TGTGCCACCAGTGACGGACTAGCGGAGATCACAGATACGCAGTATTTT. Protein sequence: CATSDGLAEITDTQYF.